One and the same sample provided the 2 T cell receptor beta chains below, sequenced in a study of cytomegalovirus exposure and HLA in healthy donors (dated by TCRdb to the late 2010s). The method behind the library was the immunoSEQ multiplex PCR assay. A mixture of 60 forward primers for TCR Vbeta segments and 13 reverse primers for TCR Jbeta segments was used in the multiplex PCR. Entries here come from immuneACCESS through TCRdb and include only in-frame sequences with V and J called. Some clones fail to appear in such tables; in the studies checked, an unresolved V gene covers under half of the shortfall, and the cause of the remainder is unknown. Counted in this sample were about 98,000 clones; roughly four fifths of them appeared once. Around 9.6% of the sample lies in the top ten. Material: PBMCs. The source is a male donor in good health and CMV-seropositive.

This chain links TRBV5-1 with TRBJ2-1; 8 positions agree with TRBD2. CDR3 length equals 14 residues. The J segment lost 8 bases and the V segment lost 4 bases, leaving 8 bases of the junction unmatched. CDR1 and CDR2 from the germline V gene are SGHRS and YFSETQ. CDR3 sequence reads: CASSRERESDEQFF. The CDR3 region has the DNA TGCGCCAGCAGCCGCGAGCGGGAGTCAGATGAGCAGTTCTTC.

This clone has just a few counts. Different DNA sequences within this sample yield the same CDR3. CDR3 nucleotide sequence: TGCGCCAGCAGCCACAGGGGCTCCTACGAGCAGTACTTC. Protein: CASSHRGSYEQYF. This chain links TRBV4-3 with TRBJ2-7, with D possibly matching TRBD1 (6 bases). The CDR3 sequence is 13 residues long. The V and J ends lost 3 bases and 0 bases respectively, with 6 bases between them. Germline V gene sequence: CDR1 LGHNA, CDR2 YSLEER.